The clone carrying this T cell receptor (beta chain) has just one count. The target antigen is unknown. With 4 bases removed from V and 8 bases from J, the gap between germline ends came to 15 bases. Germline CDR1 reads GTSNPN; CDR2 reads SVGIG (reference sequence). The CDR3 contains 13 residues. This entry comes from a study of cytomegalovirus exposure and HLA in healthy donors. Study-level findings and limits: Researchers catalogued approximately 170 TCR beta chains as cytomegalovirus-associated. At a 0.05 false discovery rate, a later analysis found around 15,000 TCR beta sequences to be associated with HLA alleles.

The PCR contained 60 Vbeta and 13 Jbeta primers. As originally analysed: The authors later counted about 80 million unique TCR beta chains, 8.5 million to 13 million of them shared. Method: immunoSEQ multiplex PCR; TCRdb's copy keeps in-frame clones and lacks some. V, J and clone size reflect that table, while D and trimming were determined from the DNA. This table has some 150,000 clones, about 82% appearing once. This TCR was sampled from a male donor in good health and CMV-seronegative. The chain employs TRBV30 and TRBJ1-5, with D possibly being TRBD1 (5 bases). The sample consisted of PBMCs. CDR3 sequence reads: CAWTRARGEPQHF. CDR3 nucleotide sequence: TGTGCCTGGACGAGGGCTCGGGGGGAGCCCCAGCATTTT.